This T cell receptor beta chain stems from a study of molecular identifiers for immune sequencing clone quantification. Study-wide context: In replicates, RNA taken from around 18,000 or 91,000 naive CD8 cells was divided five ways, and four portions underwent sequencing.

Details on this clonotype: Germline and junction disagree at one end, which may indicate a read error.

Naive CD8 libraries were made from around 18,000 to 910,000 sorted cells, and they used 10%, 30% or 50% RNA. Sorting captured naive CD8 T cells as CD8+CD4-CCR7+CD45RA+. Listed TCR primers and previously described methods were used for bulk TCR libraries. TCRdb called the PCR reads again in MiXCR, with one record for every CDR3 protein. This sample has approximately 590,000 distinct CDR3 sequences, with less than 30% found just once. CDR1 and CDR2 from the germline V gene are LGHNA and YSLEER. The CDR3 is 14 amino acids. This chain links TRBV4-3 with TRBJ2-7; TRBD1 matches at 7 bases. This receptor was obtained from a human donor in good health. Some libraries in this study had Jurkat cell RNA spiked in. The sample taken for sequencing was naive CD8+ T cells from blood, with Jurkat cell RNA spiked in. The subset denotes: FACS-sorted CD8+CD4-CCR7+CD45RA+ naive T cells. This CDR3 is CARSQGQVGYEQYF. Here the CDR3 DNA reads TGCGCCCGCAGCCAAGGACAGGTAGGCTACGAGCAGTACTTC.